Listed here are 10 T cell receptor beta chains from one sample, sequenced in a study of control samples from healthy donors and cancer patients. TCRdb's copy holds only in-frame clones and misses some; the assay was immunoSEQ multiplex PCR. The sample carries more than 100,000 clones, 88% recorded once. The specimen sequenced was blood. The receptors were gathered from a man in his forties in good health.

This CDR3 is CATSWYQETQYF. For the CDR3, the DNA is TGTGCCACCAGTTGGTACCAAGAGACCCAGTACTTC. The J gene is TRBJ2-5, the V gene TRBV24-1; D gene ambiguous. This CDR3 is 12 amino acids long. Germline CDR1 KGHDR, CDR2 SFDVKD. V lost 6 bases and J 0 bases, leaving 4 bases between the germline ends.

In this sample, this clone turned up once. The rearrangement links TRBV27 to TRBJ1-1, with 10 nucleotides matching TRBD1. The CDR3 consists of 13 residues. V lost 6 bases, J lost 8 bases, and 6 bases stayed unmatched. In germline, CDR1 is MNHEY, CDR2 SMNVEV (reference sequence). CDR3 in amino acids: CASRPPGQGEAFF. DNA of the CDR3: TGTGCCAGCAGGCCGCCGGGACAGGGGGAAGCTTTCTTT.

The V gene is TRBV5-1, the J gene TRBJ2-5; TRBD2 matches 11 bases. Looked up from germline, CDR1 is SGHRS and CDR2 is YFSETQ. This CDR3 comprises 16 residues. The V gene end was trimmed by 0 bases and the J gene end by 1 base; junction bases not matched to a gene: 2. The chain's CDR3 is CASSLGLAGIQETQYF. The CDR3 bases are TGCGCCAGCAGCTTGGGACTAGCGGGGATCCAAGAGACCCAGTACTTC.

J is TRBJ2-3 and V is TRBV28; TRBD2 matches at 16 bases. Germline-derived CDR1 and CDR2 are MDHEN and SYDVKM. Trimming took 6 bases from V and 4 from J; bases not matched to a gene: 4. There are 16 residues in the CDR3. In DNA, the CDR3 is TGTGCCAGCAGCATTGGGACTAGCGGGGGGGCAGATACGCAGTATTTT. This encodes CASSIGTSGGADTQYF. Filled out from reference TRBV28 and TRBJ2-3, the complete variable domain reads DVKVTQSSRYLVKRTGEKVFLECVQDMDHENMFWYRQDPGLGLRLIYFSYDVKMKEKGDIPEGYSVSREKKERFSLILESASTNQTSMYLCASSIGTSGGADTQYFGPGTRLTVL.

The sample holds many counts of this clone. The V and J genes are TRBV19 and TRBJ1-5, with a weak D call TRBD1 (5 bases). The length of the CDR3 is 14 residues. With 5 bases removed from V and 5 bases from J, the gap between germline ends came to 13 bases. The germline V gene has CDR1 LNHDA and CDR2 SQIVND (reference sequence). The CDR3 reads CASSSGRIYQPQHF. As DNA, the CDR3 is TGTGCCAGTAGTTCGGGACGGATATATCAGCCCCAGCATTTT.

CDR3 nucleotide sequence: TGTGCCAGCAGCTGGGACAGGGGGTACGAGCAGTACTTC. Translation gives CASSWDRGYEQYF. The chain has TRBV5-6 and TRBJ2-7, with 11 bases lining up with TRBD1. The CDR3 contains 13 residues. Germline CDR1 is SGHDT and CDR2 is YYEEEE. The V and J ends lost 3 bases and 4 bases, in that order; junction bases with no gene match: 0.

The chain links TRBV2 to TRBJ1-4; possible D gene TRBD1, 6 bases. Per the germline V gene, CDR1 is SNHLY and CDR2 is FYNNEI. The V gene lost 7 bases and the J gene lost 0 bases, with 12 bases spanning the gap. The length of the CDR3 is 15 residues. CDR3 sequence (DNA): TGTGCCAGCAAGACACAGGGAACAACTAATGAAAAACTGTTTTTT. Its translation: CASKTQGTTNEKLFF.

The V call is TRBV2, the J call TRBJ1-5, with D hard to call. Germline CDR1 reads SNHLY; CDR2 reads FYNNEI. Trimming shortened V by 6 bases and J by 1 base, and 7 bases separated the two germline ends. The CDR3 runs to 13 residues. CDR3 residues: CASSPESNQPQHF. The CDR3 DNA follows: TGTGCCAGCAGCCCTGAGAGCAATCAGCCCCAGCATTTT.

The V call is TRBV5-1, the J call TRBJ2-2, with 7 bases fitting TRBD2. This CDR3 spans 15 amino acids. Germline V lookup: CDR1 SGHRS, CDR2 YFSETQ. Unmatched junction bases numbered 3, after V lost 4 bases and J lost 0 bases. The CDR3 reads CASSNGGSNTGELFF. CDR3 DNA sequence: TGCGCCAGCAGCAACGGGGGGTCGAACACCGGGGAGCTGTTTTTT.

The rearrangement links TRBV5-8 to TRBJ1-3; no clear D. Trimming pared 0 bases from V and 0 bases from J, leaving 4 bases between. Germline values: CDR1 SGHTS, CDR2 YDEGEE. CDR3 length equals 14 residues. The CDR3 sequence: CASSLDLSGNTIYF. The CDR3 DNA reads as TGTGCCAGCAGCTTGGACCTCTCTGGAAACACCATATATTTT.